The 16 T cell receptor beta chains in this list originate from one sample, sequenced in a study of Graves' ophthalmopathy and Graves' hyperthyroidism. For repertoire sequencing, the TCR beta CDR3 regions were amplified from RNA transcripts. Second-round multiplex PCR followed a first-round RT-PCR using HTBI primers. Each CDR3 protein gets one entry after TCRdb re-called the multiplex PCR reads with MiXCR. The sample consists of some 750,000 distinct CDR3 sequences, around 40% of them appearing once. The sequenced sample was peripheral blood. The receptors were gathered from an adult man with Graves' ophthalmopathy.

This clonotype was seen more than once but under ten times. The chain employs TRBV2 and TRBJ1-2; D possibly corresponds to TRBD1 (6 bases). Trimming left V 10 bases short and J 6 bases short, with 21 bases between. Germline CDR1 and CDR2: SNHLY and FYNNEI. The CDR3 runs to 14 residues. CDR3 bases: TGTGCCAACAGAGACCGGACAGCGACTAATGGCTACACCTTC. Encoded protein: CANRDRTATNGYTF.

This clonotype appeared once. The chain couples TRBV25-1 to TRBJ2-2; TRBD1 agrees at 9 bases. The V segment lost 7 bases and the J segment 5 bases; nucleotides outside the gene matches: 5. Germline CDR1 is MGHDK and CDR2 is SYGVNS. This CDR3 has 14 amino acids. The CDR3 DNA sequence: TGTGCCAGCATTAACAGGGGGCTGACCGGGGAGCTGTTTTTT. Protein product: CASINRGLTGELFF.

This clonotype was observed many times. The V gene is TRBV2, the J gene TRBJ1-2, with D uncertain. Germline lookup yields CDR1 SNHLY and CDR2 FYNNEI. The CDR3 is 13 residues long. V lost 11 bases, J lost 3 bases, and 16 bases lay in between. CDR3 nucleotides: TGTGCCTCCCCAGCCTATGGAGACTATGGCTACACCTTC. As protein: CASPAYGDYGYTF.

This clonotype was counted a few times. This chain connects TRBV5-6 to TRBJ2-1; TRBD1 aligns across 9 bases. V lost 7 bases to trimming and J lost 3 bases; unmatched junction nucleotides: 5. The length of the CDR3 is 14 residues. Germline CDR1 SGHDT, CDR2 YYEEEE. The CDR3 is CASLEGQGYNEQFF. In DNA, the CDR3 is TGTGCCAGCCTTGAGGGACAGGGCTACAATGAGCAGTTCTTC.

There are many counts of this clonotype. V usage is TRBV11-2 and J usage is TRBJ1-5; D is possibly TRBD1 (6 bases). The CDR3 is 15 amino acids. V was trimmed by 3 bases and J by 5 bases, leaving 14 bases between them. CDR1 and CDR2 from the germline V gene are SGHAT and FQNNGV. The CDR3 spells CASSLTQGAHQPQHF. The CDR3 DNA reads TGTGCCAGCAGCTTGACACAGGGTGCCCATCAGCCCCAGCATTTT.

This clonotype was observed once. The CDR3 DNA follows: TGTGCCAGCAGCACTACAGGGTCCACCGGGGAGCTGTTTTTT. This gives the protein CASSTTGSTGELFF. J is TRBJ2-2 and V is TRBV25-1; tentatively, D is TRBD1 (6 bases). The CDR3 loop spans 14 amino acids. CDR1 and CDR2 (germline): MGHDK, SYGVNS. The V end was cut by 6 bases, the J end by 4 bases, with 12 bases between.

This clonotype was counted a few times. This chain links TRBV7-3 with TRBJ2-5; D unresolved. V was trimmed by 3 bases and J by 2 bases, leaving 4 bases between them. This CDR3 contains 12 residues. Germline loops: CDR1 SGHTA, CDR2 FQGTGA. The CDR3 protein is CASSFQQETQYF. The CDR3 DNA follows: TGTGCCAGCAGCTTCCAGCAAGAGACCCAGTACTTC.

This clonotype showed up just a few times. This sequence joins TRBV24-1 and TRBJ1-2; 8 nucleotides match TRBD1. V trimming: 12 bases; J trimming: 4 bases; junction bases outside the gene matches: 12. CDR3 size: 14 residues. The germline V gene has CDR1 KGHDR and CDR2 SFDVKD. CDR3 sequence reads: CASSSGDRFYGYTF. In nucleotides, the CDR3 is TGTGCCTCCTCCTCCGGGGACAGGTTCTATGGCTACACCTTC.

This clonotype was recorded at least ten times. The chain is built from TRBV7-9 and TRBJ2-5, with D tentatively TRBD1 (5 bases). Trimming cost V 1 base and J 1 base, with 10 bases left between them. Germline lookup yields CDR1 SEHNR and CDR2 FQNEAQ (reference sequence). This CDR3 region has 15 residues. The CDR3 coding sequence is TGTGCCAGCAGCTTAGGTGCAGGGTCCCAAGAGACCCAGTACTTC. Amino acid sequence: CASSLGAGSQETQYF.

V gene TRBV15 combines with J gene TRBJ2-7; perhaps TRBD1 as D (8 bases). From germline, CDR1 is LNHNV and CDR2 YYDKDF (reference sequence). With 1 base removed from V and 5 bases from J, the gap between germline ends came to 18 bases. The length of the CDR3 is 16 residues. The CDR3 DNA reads TGTGCCACCAGCAGAGCCAGGACAGGGAGGGCGAACGAGCAGTACTTC. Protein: CATSRARTGRANEQYF.

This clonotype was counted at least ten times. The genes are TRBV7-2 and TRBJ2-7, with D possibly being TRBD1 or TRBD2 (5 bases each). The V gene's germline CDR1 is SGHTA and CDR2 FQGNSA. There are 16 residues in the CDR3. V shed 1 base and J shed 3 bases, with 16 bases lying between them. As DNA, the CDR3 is TGTGCCAGCAGCTTAGTTGGGGACGCCATCTACTACGAGCAGTACTTC. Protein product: CASSLVGDAIYYEQYF.

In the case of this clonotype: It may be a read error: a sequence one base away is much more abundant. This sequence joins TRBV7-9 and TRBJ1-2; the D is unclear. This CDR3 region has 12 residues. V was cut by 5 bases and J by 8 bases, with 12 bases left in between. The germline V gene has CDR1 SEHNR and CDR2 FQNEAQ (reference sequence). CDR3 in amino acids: CASSQQRRGYTF. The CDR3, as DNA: TGTGCCAGCAGCCAACAGCGGCGAGGCTACACCTTC.

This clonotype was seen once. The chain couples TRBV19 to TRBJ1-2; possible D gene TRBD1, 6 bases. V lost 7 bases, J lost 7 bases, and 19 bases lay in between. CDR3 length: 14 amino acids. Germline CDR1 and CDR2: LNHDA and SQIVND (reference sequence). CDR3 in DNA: TGTGCCAGTAACCTGCCACAGGGAGTAGGTGGCTACACCTTC. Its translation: CASNLPQGVGGYTF.

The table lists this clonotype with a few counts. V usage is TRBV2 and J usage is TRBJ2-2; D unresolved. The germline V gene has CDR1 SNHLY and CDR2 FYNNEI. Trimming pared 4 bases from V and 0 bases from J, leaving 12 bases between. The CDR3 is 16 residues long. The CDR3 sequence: CASSGRMTPNTGELFF. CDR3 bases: TGTGCCAGCAGTGGCCGGATGACCCCGAACACCGGGGAGCTGTTTTTT.

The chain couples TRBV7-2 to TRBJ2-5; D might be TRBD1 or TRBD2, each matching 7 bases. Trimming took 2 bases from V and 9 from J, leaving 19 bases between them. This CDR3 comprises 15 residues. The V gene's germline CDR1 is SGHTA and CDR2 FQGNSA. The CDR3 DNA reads TGTGCCAGCAGCTTATATAGGGGGCTTCGGGAGGCCCAGTACTTC. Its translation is CASSLYRGLREAQYF.

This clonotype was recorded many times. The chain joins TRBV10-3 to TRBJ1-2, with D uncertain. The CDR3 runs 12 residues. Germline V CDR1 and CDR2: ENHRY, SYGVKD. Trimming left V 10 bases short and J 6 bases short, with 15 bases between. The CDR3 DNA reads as TGTGCCACAATCACCGTGGATGATGGCTACACCTTC. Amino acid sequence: CATITVDDGYTF.